Following are 4 T cell receptor beta chains from one sample sequenced in a study of T-cell reconstitution after alpha-beta-depleted transplantation in children. Preparation of the TCRbeta library used unique molecular identifiers. TCRdb passed the PCR reads through MiXCR, listing each CDR3 protein once. In the table there are about 180,000 distinct CDR3 sequences, approximately 10% of which are singletons. The sample here was PBMCs, taken before TCRalphabeta/CD19-depleted stem cell transplant. The receptors come from a boy aged 2 to 9 with acute myeloid leukemia, due to receive a stem cell transplant.

This clonotype was observed a handful of times. The V call is TRBV28, the J call TRBJ1-3, with no clear D. The CDR3 runs 14 residues. Trimming stripped 2 bases from V and 0 bases from J, with 5 bases between. Germline CDR1 and CDR2: MDHEN and SYDVKM. CDR3 nucleotide sequence: TGTGCCAGCAGTTTAGTTTTCTCTGGAAACACCATATATTTT. Protein product: CASSLVFSGNTIYF.

Details on this clonotype: A read error is possible here, since a much larger clone lies one base away. The chain has TRBV20-1 and TRBJ1-1; D call uncertain. The CDR3 extends over 13 amino acids. Germline V gene data show CDR1 as DFQATT and CDR2 as SNEGSKA (reference sequence). The CDR3: CSARPVENTETFF. Written as DNA, the CDR3 is TGCAGTGCTAGGCCCGTCGAGAACACTGAAACTTTCTTT.

As concerns this clonotype: A much larger clone lies a single base off, so this may be a read error. J is TRBJ2-1 and V is TRBV13; D perhaps matches TRBD2 (7 bases). The CDR3 contains 16 residues. Trimming removed 5 bases from V and 4 bases from J, with 18 bases in between. Per the germline V gene, CDR1 is PRHDT and CDR2 is FYEKMQ (reference sequence). CDR3 loop: CASSNGGGSRYNEQFF. The CDR3 nucleotides are TGTGCCAGCAGCAACGGGGGCGGGAGCCGGTACAATGAGCAGTTCTTC.

This clonotype was picked up many times. The chain employs TRBV28 and TRBJ2-2, with D perhaps matching TRBD1 (6 bases). The CDR3 has 14 residues. V was clipped by 6 bases and J by 4 bases, with 12 bases between them. Germline V gives CDR1 MDHEN, CDR2 SYDVKM. Here the CDR3 DNA reads TGTGCCAGCAGCTCAGGACAGACCACCGGGGAGCTGTTTTTT. Protein: CASSSGQTTGELFF.